Presented here are 30 T cell receptor beta chains from one specimen sequenced in a study of human T cells and chemical hapten exposure. As for time point: patch test 3, about 24 weeks after DPC sensitization. Treatment noted: therapeutic diphenylcyclopropenone sensitization with weekly scalp DPC. TCRdb fed the RACE reads into MiXCR, producing one record per CDR3 protein. This table holds about 190,000 distinct CDR3 sequences, 20% to 25% found once. Sample: whole blood, taken in connection with sensitization to the hapten diphenylcyclopropenone (DPC). The receptors were gathered from a middle-aged woman with alopecia areata. Some clones in this sample may be carry-over from other donors' samples.

The V gene is TRBV3-1, the J gene TRBJ1-2, with 8 bases lining up with TRBD1. Per the germline V gene, CDR1 is LGHDT and CDR2 is YNNKEL (reference sequence). V dropped 5 bases and J dropped 3; count of bases not matched to a gene: 8. This CDR3 contains 15 residues. CDR3: CASSAWTGMDYGYTF. Written as DNA, the CDR3 is TGTGCCAGCAGCGCGTGGACAGGGATGGACTATGGCTACACCTTC.

In DNA form, the CDR3 reads TGTGCCAGCAGGCCGGGAGACTGGGCGAACACCGGGGAGCTGTTTTTT. It codes for CASRPGDWANTGELFF. The chain couples TRBV28 to TRBJ2-2; D perhaps matches TRBD2 (6 bases). The V and J ends lost 6 bases and 0 bases respectively, with 14 bases between them. The CDR3 consists of 16 residues. Germline V gives CDR1 MDHEN, CDR2 SYDVKM.

This chain connects TRBV29-1 to TRBJ2-5; D call uncertain. Trimming shortened V by 4 bases and J by 5 bases, and 14 bases separated the two germline ends. The CDR3 totals 13 residues. Germline values: CDR1 SQVTM, CDR2 ANQGSEA. The CDR3 sequence: CSVVRSVQETQYF. The CDR3 DNA reads as TGCAGCGTTGTTCGGTCGGTTCAGGAGACCCAGTACTTC.

The chain is built from TRBV28 and TRBJ1-4; D might be TRBD1 (5 bases). V shed 5 bases and J shed 7 bases, with 17 bases lying between them. Germline CDR1 is MDHEN and CDR2 is SYDVKM. The CDR3 runs 15 residues. DNA of the CDR3: TGTGCCAGCAGTCCTGCAGGGCCCGGAGGTGAAAAACTGTTTTTT. Translating gives CASSPAGPGGEKLFF.

V usage is TRBV7-9 and J usage is TRBJ2-5, with TRBD2 matching 7 bases. Germline V gives CDR1 SEHNR, CDR2 FQNEAQ (reference sequence). Trimming removed 1 base from V and 1 base from J; junction bases left unmatched: 12. This CDR3 comprises 18 residues. CDR3 sequence reads: CASSLVAGLAGRQETQYF. CDR3 nucleotide sequence: TGTGCCAGCAGCTTAGTTGCGGGGTTAGCGGGCCGCCAAGAGACCCAGTACTTC.

Many counts were recorded for this clonotype. The V and J genes are TRBV28 and TRBJ2-7; 7 bases are a match to TRBD2. Germline CDR1 and CDR2: MDHEN and SYDVKM. J gave up 5 bases and V 6 bases, and 7 bases lay outside the gene matches. The CDR3 runs to 13 residues. The CDR3 loop is CASSMGGKDEQYF. The DNA of the CDR3 is TGTGCCAGCAGCATGGGGGGGAAGGACGAGCAGTACTTC.

The chain is built from TRBV11-2 and TRBJ2-3, with D maybe TRBD2 (5 bases). The V end was cut by 1 base, the J end by 8 bases, with 10 bases between. The germline V gene encodes CDR1 SGHAT and CDR2 FQNNGV. The CDR3 has 13 residues. CDR3 protein: CASSLASGGTQYF. The CDR3 DNA sequence: TGTGCCAGCAGCTTAGCCAGCGGCGGTACGCAGTATTTT. Filled out from reference TRBV11-2 and TRBJ2-3, the complete variable domain reads EAGVAQSPRYKIIEKRQSVAFWCNPISGHATLYWYQQILGQGPKLLIQFQNNGVVDDSQLPKDRFSAERLKGVDSTLKIQPAKLEDSAVYLCASSLASGGTQYFGPGTRLTVL.

This rearrangement joins TRBV7-2 to TRBJ2-3; 8 nucleotides agree with TRBD2. Germline CDR1 SGHTA, CDR2 FQGNSA. Trimming took 3 bases from V and 6 from J; bases not matched to a gene: 11. CDR3 size: 16 residues. In DNA, the CDR3 is TGTGCCAGCAGCTTTGTGACGGGAGGGCCTGCGGATACGCAGTATTTT. Its translation is CASSFVTGGPADTQYF.

This clonotype was observed a handful of times. V gene TRBV20-1 combines with J gene TRBJ2-3; maybe TRBD1 (5 bases). Looked up from germline, CDR1 is DFQATT and CDR2 is SNEGSKA (reference sequence). Trimming took off 3 bases at V and 2 bases at J, with 12 bases between the two ends. The CDR3 sequence is 14 residues long. CDR3 bases: TGCAGTGCTAGTGTCGCAGGGATCACAGATACGCAGTATTTT. Its translation is CSASVAGITDTQYF.

J is TRBJ2-7 and V is TRBV3-1; D gene ambiguous. V lost 1 base and J 1 base, leaving 11 bases between the germline ends. This CDR3 is built from 15 residues. Germline V gene data show CDR1 as LGHDT and CDR2 as YNNKEL (reference sequence). In DNA form, the CDR3 reads TGTGCCAGCAGCCAAGGGGTCGTTAGTTCCTACGAGCAGTACTTC. It specifies CASSQGVVSSYEQYF.

This clonotype has only a few counts. The genes are TRBV28 and TRBJ1-1; maybe TRBD1 (5 bases). In germline, CDR1 is MDHEN, CDR2 SYDVKM. V lost 3 bases and J lost 5, with 16 bases in between. CDR3 length: 15 residues. For the CDR3, the DNA is TGTGCCAGCAGTTTGCCGGGGCAGCCGGTGACTGAAGCTTTCTTT. The encoded protein is CASSLPGQPVTEAFF. Based on the CDR3 plus reference TRBV28 and TRBJ1-1, the full variable domain is DVKVTQSSRYLVKRTGEKVFLECVQDMDHENMFWYRQDPGLGLRLIYFSYDVKMKEKGDIPEGYSVSREKKERFSLILESASTNQTSMYLCASSLPGQPVTEAFFGQGTRLTVV.

Remarks on this clonotype: One junction end does not reproduce the germline sequence, and a read error may be involved. This sequence joins TRBV29-1 and TRBJ2-2; D is perhaps TRBD2 (5 bases). CDR1 and CDR2 (germline): SQVTM, ANQGSEA. The CDR3 is 12 residues long. The CDR3 region is CSVESTPGELLF. The CDR3 region has the DNA TGCAGCGTTGAATCGACTCCCGGGGAGCTGCTTTTT.

This clonotype was found a few times. The V call is TRBV10-3, the J call TRBJ2-1; TRBD2 matches 7 bases. With V trimmed by 3 bases and J by 6 bases, 8 bases remained unmatched. The length of the CDR3 is 15 residues. Looked up from germline, CDR1 is ENHRY and CDR2 is SYGVKD. The CDR3 DNA reads TGTGCCATCAGTGAATCGGCGGGAGCTCGCAATGAGCAGTTCTTC. Translated: CAISESAGARNEQFF.

This clonotype was seen a few times. In DNA form, the CDR3 reads TGCAGTGCCTCCCCGACCGTAAAAGAGACCCAGTACTTC. Protein product: CSASPTVKETQYF. The chain links TRBV20-1 to TRBJ2-5; D remains unclear. V lost 6 bases and J 3 bases, leaving 14 bases between the germline ends. The CDR3 covers 13 residues. Germline V gene data show CDR1 as DFQATT and CDR2 as SNEGSKA (reference sequence).

The chain uses TRBV29-1 and TRBJ2-7; the D gene is possibly TRBD2 (7 bases). Trimming left V 4 bases short and J 3 bases short, with 25 bases between. The length of the CDR3 is 17 residues. CDR1 SQVTM and CDR2 ANQGSEA come from the germline V gene. CDR3 in amino acids: CSVVGRGGTGTNYEQYF. CDR3 nucleotide sequence: TGCAGCGTTGTCGGTCGGGGAGGGACCGGGACAAACTACGAGCAGTACTTC.

The V gene is TRBV28, the J gene TRBJ2-3; a weak D match, TRBD1 (6 bases). Germline CDR1 and CDR2: MDHEN and SYDVKM. Trimming removed 4 bases at V and 0 bases at J, with 14 bases between. The CDR3 sequence is 16 residues long. CDR3 sequence: CASSYASGQSTDTQYF. In DNA form, the CDR3 reads TGTGCCAGCAGTTATGCCTCGGGACAAAGCACAGATACGCAGTATTTT. Filled out from reference TRBV28 and TRBJ2-3, the complete variable domain reads DVKVTQSSRYLVKRTGEKVFLECVQDMDHENMFWYRQDPGLGLRLIYFSYDVKMKEKGDIPEGYSVSREKKERFSLILESASTNQTSMYLCASSYASGQSTDTQYFGPGTRLTVL.

This clonotype was observed a few times. This rearrangement joins TRBV6-2 or TRBV6-3 to TRBJ2-5; 13 nucleotides align to TRBD2. After removal of 2 bases from V and 3 bases from J, the junction contained 12 bases not matched to a gene. This CDR3 has 19 residues. Germline V gene sequence: CDR1 MNHEY, CDR2 SVGEGT. In DNA form, the CDR3 reads TGTGCCAGCAGTTACCGCGGACTAGCGGGAGCAGAGGAAGAAGAGACCCAGTACTTC. Protein sequence: CASSYRGLAGAEEEETQYF.

The rearrangement links TRBV3-1 to TRBJ2-3; TRBD1 might be the D (6 bases). Trimming cost V 0 bases and J 0 bases, with 16 bases left between them. Germline-derived CDR1 and CDR2 are LGHDT and YNNKEL (reference sequence). The CDR3 is 18 amino acids. The CDR3 sequence is CASSQEDLDGTSTDTQYF. As DNA, the CDR3 is TGTGCCAGCAGCCAAGAGGACCTAGACGGGACAAGCACAGATACGCAGTATTTT.

This clonotype was seen ten or more times. CDR3 amino acids: CASSVGGSGRADTQYF. The DNA of the CDR3 is TGTGCCAGCAGCGTAGGAGGTAGCGGGAGGGCAGATACGCAGTATTTT. The V gene is TRBV9, the J gene TRBJ2-3; 11 bases map to TRBD2. CDR1 is SGDLS, CDR2 YYNGEE, per germline. With V trimmed by 0 bases and J by 4 bases, 4 bases remained unmatched. This CDR3 has 16 amino acids.

This clonotype occurred a few times. The chain employs TRBV20-1 and TRBJ2-5; D may be TRBD2 (6 bases). Germline loops: CDR1 DFQATT, CDR2 SNEGSKA (reference sequence). The germline V and J ends were trimmed by 3 bases and 6 bases, with 14 bases remaining between them. The CDR3 consists of 13 residues. CDR3 amino acids: CSASGSPRQTQYF. For the CDR3, the DNA is TGCAGTGCTAGCGGGAGCCCACGGCAGACCCAGTACTTC.

This clonotype was observed a few times. The chain is built from TRBV24-1 and TRBJ2-7; D not resolved. CDR3 length: 13 amino acids. Germline CDR1 and CDR2: KGHDR and SFDVKD. Trimming pared 3 bases from V and 2 bases from J, leaving 7 bases between. The CDR3: CATSDGPPYEQYF. The CDR3 coding sequence is TGTGCCACCAGTGATGGACCCCCCTACGAGCAGTACTTC.

This clonotype was recorded at least ten times. The chain couples TRBV20-1 to TRBJ2-4; possibly TRBD1 for D (5 bases). Germline V lookup: CDR1 DFQATT, CDR2 SNEGSKA (reference sequence). The CDR3 covers 14 residues. V was trimmed by 5 bases and J by 4 bases, leaving 15 bases between them. In DNA, the CDR3 is TGCAGTGCTCAGGCTGACAGAAAGAAAAACATTCAGTACTTC. Protein: CSAQADRKKNIQYF.

CDR3 region: CATSRGFGFEDAFF. CDR3 DNA: TGTGCCACTTCCAGGGGATTTGGTTTTGAAGACGCTTTCTTT. The chain employs TRBV28 and TRBJ1-1, with a possible D match to TRBD1 (6 bases). This CDR3 spans 14 amino acids. Germline CDR1 reads MDHEN; CDR2 reads SYDVKM. Trimming stripped 10 bases from V and 11 bases from J, with 26 bases between.

In regard to this clonotype: One end of the junction fails to match germline, which may point to a read error. This chain connects TRBV29-1 to TRBJ1-2, with D possibly being TRBD1 (6 bases). The V gene's germline CDR1 is SQVTM and CDR2 ANQGSEA. The CDR3 runs 12 residues. The CDR3 region is CSSKGPGDGYTF. The CDR3 DNA is TGTAGCAGTAAAGGACCAGGGGACGGCTACACCTTC.

This clonotype was seen a handful of times. The chain carries TRBV6-2 or TRBV6-3 and TRBJ2-2; TRBD2 matches at 16 bases. The CDR3 is 17 amino acids. CDR1 MNHEY and CDR2 SVGEGT come from the germline V gene. After removal of 6 bases from V and 8 bases from J, the junction contained 9 bases not matched to a gene. The CDR3 here is CASRPGLAGGQRGELFF. In nucleotides, the CDR3 is TGTGCCAGCAGACCGGGACTAGCGGGAGGGCAGCGAGGGGAGCTGTTTTTT.

This clonotype was found a few times. This rearrangement joins TRBV29-1 to TRBJ1-5; D call uncertain. Trimming removed 7 bases at V and 3 bases at J, with 13 bases between. Germline CDR1 SQVTM, CDR2 ANQGSEA. CDR3 length: 13 amino acids. The DNA for the CDR3 is TGCAGCGGTGCCTCAGGCTTCAATCAGCCCCAGCATTTT. Amino acid sequence: CSGASGFNQPQHF.

V gene TRBV12-3 or TRBV12-4 combines with J gene TRBJ2-7; D unclear. The germline V and J ends were trimmed by 6 bases and 5 bases, with 14 bases remaining between them. The length of the CDR3 is 13 residues. CDR3: CASSRGESDEQYF. In nucleotides, the CDR3 is TGTGCCAGCAGCCGAGGTGAAAGCGACGAGCAGTACTTC.

This chain uses TRBV5-1 with TRBJ2-5; no reliable D call. CDR3 length: 12 residues. V was trimmed by 5 bases and J by 4 bases, leaving 9 bases between them. CDR1 is SGHRS, CDR2 YFSETQ, per germline. CDR3 residues: CASRQTGETQYF. The CDR3, as DNA: TGCGCCAGCAGACAGACGGGAGAGACCCAGTACTTC.

This clonotype was observed a handful of times. The chain is built from TRBV15 and TRBJ1-1, with D tentatively TRBD1 (6 bases). CDR1 and CDR2 from the germline V gene are LNHNV and YYDKDF (reference sequence). The CDR3 runs 15 residues. Trimming left V 1 base short and J 1 base short, with 10 bases between. CDR3 loop: CATSRGQEANTEAFF. In DNA, the CDR3 is TGTGCCACCAGCAGAGGACAGGAGGCGAACACTGAAGCTTTCTTT.

V gene TRBV27 combines with J gene TRBJ2-3; perhaps TRBD2 as D (6 bases). The V gene lost 7 bases and the J gene lost 5 bases, with 13 bases spanning the gap. The CDR3 has 13 residues. Germline CDR1 and CDR2: MNHEY and SMNVEV (reference sequence). The CDR3 nucleotides read TGTGCCAGCACGGGAGAATGGAGAGATACGCAGTATTTT. Protein product: CASTGEWRDTQYF.